The 26 T cell receptor beta chains below all came from one sample that was sequenced in a study of CD8 T cells in ankylosing spondylitis. Findings and caveats of the study: What appeared characteristic of ankylosing spondylitis blood was a TCR beta motif of under 10 highly homologous variants.

Their specific antigens are unknown. MiXCR, run by TCRdb on the 5' RACE reads, gives a single entry per CDR3 protein. The sample shows roughly 470,000 distinct CDR3 sequences, roughly 27% of them seen only once. Input material: blood, either unsorted or a sorted T cell fraction (not recorded which). These receptors all stem from a male donor with ankylosing spondylitis.

The chain combines TRBV5-1 with TRBJ1-4; the D gene is possibly TRBD1 (5 bases). CDR1 SGHRS and CDR2 YFSETQ come from the germline V gene. V was pared by 1 base and J by 6 bases, with 7 bases between. The CDR3 extends over 13 amino acids. In DNA, the CDR3 is TGCGCCAGCAGCTTGCTAGGGGATGAAAAACTGTTTTTT. This gives the protein CASSLLGDEKLFF.

CDR3 bases: TGTGCCAGCACCTACCTCGAGAACACTGAAGCTTTCTTT. Encoded protein: CASTYLENTEAFF. This rearrangement joins TRBV6-6 to TRBJ1-1, with unresolved D. Looked up from germline, CDR1 is MNHNY and CDR2 is SVGAGI (reference sequence). The CDR3 runs 13 residues. With 7 bases removed from V and 1 base from J, the gap between germline ends came to 10 bases.

The chain joins TRBV9 to TRBJ1-4; D perhaps matches TRBD1 (6 bases). The CDR3 is 14 residues long. Germline lookup yields CDR1 SGDLS and CDR2 YYNGEE. V was pared by 5 bases and J by 10 bases, with 18 bases between. CDR3 sequence reads: CASSAQGTTGKLFF. Here the CDR3 DNA reads TGTGCCAGCAGTGCCCAGGGGACTACGGGAAAACTGTTTTTT.

The chain couples TRBV6-2 or TRBV6-3 to TRBJ2-7; D not certain. The V and J ends lost 4 bases and 0 bases respectively, with 7 bases between them. Germline V gives CDR1 MNHEY, CDR2 SVGEGT. This CDR3 is 13 amino acids long. The CDR3 bases are TGTGCCAGCAGTTTGGTCGCCTCCTACGAGCAGTACTTC. Protein sequence: CASSLVASYEQYF.

This clonotype turned up a few times. V and J are TRBV5-1 and TRBJ2-1; D unclear. Germline loops: CDR1 SGHRS, CDR2 YFSETQ. This CDR3 has 14 residues. Trimming stripped 4 bases from V and 8 bases from J, with 16 bases between. The CDR3: CASSPNYAVDEQFF. The CDR3 DNA sequence: TGCGCCAGCAGCCCCAATTACGCCGTCGATGAGCAGTTCTTC.

V and J are TRBV5-1 and TRBJ2-1; TRBD2 matches at 13 bases. From germline, CDR1 is SGHRS and CDR2 YFSETQ. Trimming removed 2 bases from V and 0 bases from J; junction bases left unmatched: 17. The CDR3 is 22 amino acids. CDR3 sequence reads: CASSFGTGWTSGRRGSYNEQFF. Here the CDR3 DNA reads TGCGCCAGCAGCTTCGGGACAGGCTGGACTAGCGGGAGAAGGGGCTCCTACAATGAGCAGTTCTTC.

This clonotype was seen a few times. The V and J genes are TRBV3-1 and TRBJ2-7; a possible D gene is TRBD1 (5 bases). This CDR3 has 13 amino acids. V was cut by 1 base and J by 6 bases, with 10 bases left in between. In germline, CDR1 is LGHDT, CDR2 YNNKEL (reference sequence). The CDR3 DNA sequence: TGTGCCAGCAGCCAAGTGAGTAGGGGCGAGCAGTACGTC. Translated, it gives CASSQVSRGEQYV.

This clonotype was seen a few times. This rearrangement joins TRBV20-1 to TRBJ1-2; 10 nucleotides agree with TRBD1. The length of the CDR3 is 12 residues. V lost 6 bases, J lost 6 bases, and 4 bases stayed unmatched. Per the germline V gene, CDR1 is DFQATT and CDR2 is SNEGSKA (reference sequence). The CDR3 is CSAGQGVDGYTF. The DNA of the CDR3 is TGCAGTGCCGGACAGGGGGTTGATGGCTACACCTTC.

This clonotype was counted ten times or more. The gene calls are TRBV5-1 and TRBJ2-2, with D perhaps TRBD1 (6 bases). Deletions cut 5 bases from V and 1 base from J, with 9 bases between. Looked up from germline, CDR1 is SGHRS and CDR2 is YFSETQ. The CDR3 has 14 residues. The CDR3 sequence is CASSAQGNTGELFF. In DNA form, the CDR3 reads TGCGCCAGCAGTGCACAGGGGAACACCGGGGAGCTGTTTTTT.

Only a few counts were recorded for this clonotype. CDR3: CATSPGGVTGELFF. CDR3 nucleotide sequence: TGTGCCACCAGCCCAGGGGGGGTCACCGGGGAGCTGTTTTTT. The chain joins TRBV24-1 to TRBJ2-2; D tentatively fits TRBD1 or TRBD2 (7 bases each). This CDR3 region has 14 residues. V lost 7 bases to trimming and J lost 4 bases, with 12 bases between them. Germline V gene lookup returns CDR1 KGHDR and CDR2 SFDVKD.

The CDR3 region has the DNA TGCGCCAGCAGCCTTCAGTGGACAGGGGGCGCGAACTATGGCTACACCTTC. Its translation is CASSLQWTGGANYGYTF. J is TRBJ1-2 and V is TRBV5-1, with TRBD1 matching over 11 bases. CDR1 and CDR2 from the germline V gene are SGHRS and YFSETQ. The length of the CDR3 is 17 residues. V lost 4 bases, J lost 2 bases, and 10 bases stayed unmatched.

The rearrangement links TRBV20-1 to TRBJ2-5; D is perhaps TRBD1 (5 bases). The CDR3 runs 14 residues. The V end was cut by 0 bases, the J end by 2 bases, with 10 bases between. Germline CDR1 and CDR2: DFQATT and SNEGSKA (reference sequence). The CDR3, as DNA: TGCAGTGCTAGAGATGCGGCAGGGCAAGAGACCCAGTACTTC. As protein: CSARDAAGQETQYF.

This clonotype was observed a few times. The chain recombines TRBV6-5 with TRBJ1-1; 7 positions agree with TRBD1. Germline V gives CDR1 MNHEY, CDR2 SVGAGI. The CDR3 has 14 residues. V lost 2 bases and J lost 6; bases outside the gene matches: 6. CDR3 nucleotide sequence: TGTGCCAGCAGTTACACAGGGGACTCCCCTGAAGCTTTCTTT. Amino acids: CASSYTGDSPEAFF.

The rearrangement joins TRBV20-1 to TRBJ2-1, with a tentative D call TRBD2 (6 bases). Germline V gene data show CDR1 as DFQATT and CDR2 as SNEGSKA (reference sequence). V lost 3 bases and J 0 bases, leaving 15 bases between the germline ends. This CDR3 is built from 16 residues. The DNA of the CDR3 is TGCAGTGCTAGTACCTATAGCGGTAGCTCCTACAATGAGCAGTTCTTC. This translates into CSASTYSGSSYNEQFF.

The chain uses TRBV7-9 and TRBJ1-1, with D tentatively TRBD1 (6 bases). The V end was cut by 3 bases, the J end by 3 bases, with 17 bases between. From germline, CDR1 is SEHNR and CDR2 FQNEAQ (reference sequence). The CDR3 covers 16 residues. The CDR3 DNA is TGTGCCAGCAGCTTGGACAGCTGGGAGTCCCACACTGAAGCTTTCTTT. Protein sequence: CASSLDSWESHTEAFF.

The chain recombines TRBV4-1 with TRBJ2-3; 8 bases map to TRBD1. J gave up 3 bases and V 1 base, and 12 bases lay outside the gene matches. Germline V CDR1 and CDR2: MGHRA, YSYEKL. The CDR3 sequence is 18 residues long. CDR3 residues: CASSQGQAGTGHTDTQYF. CDR3 nucleotide sequence: TGCGCCAGCAGCCAAGGTCAGGCGGGGACAGGACATACAGATACGCAGTATTTT.

This clonotype has a count of ten or more. The chain has TRBV9 and TRBJ2-3; D gene uncertain. CDR1 SGDLS and CDR2 YYNGEE come from the germline V gene. The CDR3 is made up of 16 amino acids. Trimming removed 0 bases from V and 2 bases from J, with 13 bases in between. For the CDR3, the DNA is TGTGCCAGCAGCGTAGTCGGGCTAGATTTCACAGATACGCAGTATTTT. Translating it yields CASSVVGLDFTDTQYF.

The chain uses TRBV10-2 and TRBJ2-5; tentatively, D is TRBD1 (6 bases). V shed 3 bases and J shed 2 bases, with 10 bases lying between them. CDR3 length: 14 amino acids. Germline CDR1 WSHSY, CDR2 SAAADI. This chain's CDR3 is CASSDRTAQETQYF. The CDR3 DNA is TGCGCCAGCAGTGACCGGACAGCTCAAGAGACCCAGTACTTC.

This sequence joins TRBV11-3 and TRBJ2-2; TRBD1 might be the D (5 bases). The V gene lost 7 bases and the J gene lost 6 bases, with 21 bases spanning the gap. Germline CDR1 is SGHNT and CDR2 is YENEEA. This CDR3 contains 16 residues. Here the CDR3 DNA reads TGTGCCAGCACCCCGTTCCCCACAGGCCTACCCGGGGAGCTGTTTTTT. Translated, it gives CASTPFPTGLPGELFF. Full variable domain (missing parts from reference TRBV11-3 and TRBJ2-2): EAGVVQSPRYKIIEKKQPVAFWCNPISGHNTLYWYLQNLGQGPELLIRYENEEAVDDSQLPKDRFSAERLKGVDSTLKIQPAELGDSAVYLCASTPFPTGLPGELFFGEGSRLTVL.

The chain links TRBV5-1 to TRBJ2-5; 9 nucleotides agree with TRBD1. CDR1 and CDR2 (germline): SGHRS, YFSETQ. The V and J ends lost 4 bases and 2 bases, in that order; junction bases with no gene match: 6. The length of the CDR3 is 15 residues. The chain's CDR3 is CASSAWDRAQETQYF. The CDR3, as DNA: TGCGCCAGCAGCGCTTGGGACAGGGCTCAAGAGACCCAGTACTTC.

The chain recombines TRBV7-2 with TRBJ1-2; tentative D call: TRBD1 (5 bases). This CDR3 has 14 residues. V shed 2 bases and J shed 5 bases, with 12 bases lying between them. Germline V gives CDR1 SGHTA, CDR2 FQGNSA. CDR3 region: CASSLTDRGYGYTF. CDR3 bases: TGTGCCAGCAGCTTAACAGACAGAGGGTATGGCTACACCTTC. The full variable domain, with the rest looked up from reference TRBV7-2 and TRBJ1-2, is GAGVSQSPSNKVTEKGKDVELRCDPISGHTALYWYRQSLGQGLEFLIYFQGNSAPDKSGLPSDRFSAERTGGSVSTLTIQRTQQEDSAVYLCASSLTDRGYGYTFGSGTRLTVV.

This clonotype was counted many times. The gene calls are TRBV5-1 and TRBJ2-3; 7 nucleotides line up with TRBD2. The CDR3 runs to 14 residues. With V trimmed by 0 bases and J by 3 bases, 1 base remained unmatched. In germline, CDR1 is SGHRS, CDR2 YFSETQ. The CDR3 nucleotides are TGCGCCAGCAGCTTGGCGGGAGGAACAGATACGCAGTATTTT. This encodes CASSLAGGTDTQYF.

This clonotype was seen many times. J is TRBJ2-1 and V is TRBV7-8; 12 nucleotides align to TRBD2. There are 17 residues in the CDR3. The germline CDR1 and CDR2 sequences are SGHVS and FQNEAQ. V shed 5 bases, J shed 7 bases, and the junction held 12 bases outside the gene matches. The CDR3 DNA reads TGTGCCAGCAGCCTGTACTGGACTAGCGGGAAGTGGAATGAGCAGTTCTTC. Amino acids: CASSLYWTSGKWNEQFF.

The chain links TRBV24-1 to TRBJ1-4; 10 nucleotides line up with TRBD1. Germline CDR1 KGHDR, CDR2 SFDVKD. Trimming removed 4 bases from V and 7 bases from J; junction bases left unmatched: 5. The CDR3 extends over 15 amino acids. The CDR3 DNA reads as TGTGCCACCAGTGACCCGGGACAGGGGTTTGAAAAACTGTTTTTT. This encodes CATSDPGQGFEKLFF.

This CDR3 reads CSAPTSGSADTQYF. The CDR3 region has the DNA TGCAGTGCCCCGACTAGCGGGAGTGCAGATACGCAGTATTTT. This chain joins TRBV20-1 and TRBJ2-3, with 12 bases fitting TRBD2. Per germline, CDR1 DFQATT and CDR2 SNEGSKA (reference sequence). This CDR3 has 14 residues. Germline trimming cut 6 bases from V and 4 bases from J; bases unmatched to any gene: 5.

The chain has TRBV5-6 and TRBJ2-2; TRBD2 matches 8 bases. The CDR3 covers 15 residues. Trimming removed 7 bases from V and 3 bases from J; junction bases left unmatched: 8. Germline V gene data show CDR1 as SGHDT and CDR2 as YYEEEE. This chain's CDR3 is CASGRGREDTGELFF. The DNA of the CDR3 is TGTGCCAGCGGCCGCGGGCGGGAGGACACCGGGGAGCTGTTTTTT. Full variable domain (missing parts from reference TRBV5-6 and TRBJ2-2): DAGVTQSPTHLIKTRGQQVTLRCSPKSGHDTVSWYQQALGQGPQFIFQYYEEEERQRGNFPDRFSGHQFPNYSSELNVNALLLGDSALYLCASGRGREDTGELFFGEGSRLTVL.